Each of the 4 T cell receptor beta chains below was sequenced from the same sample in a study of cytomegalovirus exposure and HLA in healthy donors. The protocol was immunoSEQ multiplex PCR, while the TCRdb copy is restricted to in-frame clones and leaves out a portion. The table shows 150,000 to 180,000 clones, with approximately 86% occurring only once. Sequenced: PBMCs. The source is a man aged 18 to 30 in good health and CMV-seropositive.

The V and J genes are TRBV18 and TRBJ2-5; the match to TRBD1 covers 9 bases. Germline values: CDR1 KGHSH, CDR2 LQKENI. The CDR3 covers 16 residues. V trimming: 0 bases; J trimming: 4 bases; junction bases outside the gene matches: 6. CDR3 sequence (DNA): TGTGCCAGCTCACCACCCTCGACAGGGGGAGGAGAGACCCAGTACTTC. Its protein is CASSPPSTGGGETQYF.

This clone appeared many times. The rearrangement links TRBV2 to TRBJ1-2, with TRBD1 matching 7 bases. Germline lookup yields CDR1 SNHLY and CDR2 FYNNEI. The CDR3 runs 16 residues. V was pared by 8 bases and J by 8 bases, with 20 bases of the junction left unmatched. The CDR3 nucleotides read TGTGCCAGCTCGGGACAGTTAATCCTAGACCCGGCGGGCTACACCTTC. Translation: CASSGQLILDPAGYTF.

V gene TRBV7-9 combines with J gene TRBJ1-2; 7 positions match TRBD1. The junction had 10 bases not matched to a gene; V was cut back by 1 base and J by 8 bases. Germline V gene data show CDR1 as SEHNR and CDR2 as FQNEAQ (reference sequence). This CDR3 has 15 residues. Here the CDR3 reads CASSLVGQTGLGYTF. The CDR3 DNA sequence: TGTGCCAGCAGCTTAGTGGGACAGACAGGGTTGGGCTACACCTTC.

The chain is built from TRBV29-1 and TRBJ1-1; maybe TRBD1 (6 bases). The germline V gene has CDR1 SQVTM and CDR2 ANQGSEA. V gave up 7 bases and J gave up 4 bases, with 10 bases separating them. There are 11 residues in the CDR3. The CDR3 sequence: CSGQGRTEAFF. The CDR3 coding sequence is TGCAGCGGTCAGGGGCGCACTGAAGCTTTCTTT.